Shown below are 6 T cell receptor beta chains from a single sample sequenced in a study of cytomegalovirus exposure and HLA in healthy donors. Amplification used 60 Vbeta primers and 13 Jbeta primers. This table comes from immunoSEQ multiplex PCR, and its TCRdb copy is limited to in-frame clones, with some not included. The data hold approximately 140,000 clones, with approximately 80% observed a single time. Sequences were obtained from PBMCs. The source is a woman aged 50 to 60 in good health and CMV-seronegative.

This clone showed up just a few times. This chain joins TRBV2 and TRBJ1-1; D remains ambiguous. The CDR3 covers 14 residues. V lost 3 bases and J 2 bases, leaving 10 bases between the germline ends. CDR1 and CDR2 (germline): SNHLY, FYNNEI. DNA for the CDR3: TGTGCCAGCAGTGAGGAGAGACGAAACACTGAAGCTTTCTTT. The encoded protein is CASSEERRNTEAFF.

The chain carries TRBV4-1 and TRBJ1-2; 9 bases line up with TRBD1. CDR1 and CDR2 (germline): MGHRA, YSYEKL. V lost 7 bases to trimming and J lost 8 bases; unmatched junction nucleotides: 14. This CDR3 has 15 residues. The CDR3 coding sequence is TGCGCCAGCACGGGACAGGGAGGGGTAAGAAGCGGCTACACCTTC. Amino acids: CASTGQGGVRSGYTF.

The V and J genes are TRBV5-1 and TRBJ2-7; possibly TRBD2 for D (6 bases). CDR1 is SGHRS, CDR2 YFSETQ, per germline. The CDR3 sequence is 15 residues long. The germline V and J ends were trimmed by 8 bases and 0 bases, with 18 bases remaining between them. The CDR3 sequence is CARHGGVPLSYEQYF. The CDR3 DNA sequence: TGCGCCAGACACGGAGGGGTTCCCCTCTCCTACGAGCAGTACTTC.

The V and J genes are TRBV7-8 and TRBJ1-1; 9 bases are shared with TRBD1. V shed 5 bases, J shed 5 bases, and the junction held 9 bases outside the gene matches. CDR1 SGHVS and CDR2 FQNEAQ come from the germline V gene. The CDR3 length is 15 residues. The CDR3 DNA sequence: TGTGCCAGCAGCCTCACAGGGGGCGCAAGGACTGAAGCTTTCTTT. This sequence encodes CASSLTGGARTEAFF.

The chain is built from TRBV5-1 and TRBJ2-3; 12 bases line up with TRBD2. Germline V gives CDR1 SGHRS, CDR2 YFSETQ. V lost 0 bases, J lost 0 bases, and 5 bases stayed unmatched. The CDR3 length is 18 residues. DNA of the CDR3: TGCGCCAGCAGCTTGGACGGGACTAGCGGGCCTAGCACAGATACGCAGTATTTT. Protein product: CASSLDGTSGPSTDTQYF.

The CDR3 spells CASSLPSYRDYGYTF. CDR3 bases: TGTGCCAGCAGTTTGCCCTCGTACAGGGACTATGGCTACACCTTC. The V and J genes are TRBV28 and TRBJ1-2, with D possibly matching TRBD1 (6 bases). CDR1 and CDR2 (germline): MDHEN, SYDVKM. Trimming took 3 bases from V and 3 from J, leaving 14 bases between them. The CDR3 totals 15 residues.